This is a list of T cell receptor beta chains from one sample in a study of shared clonotypes between healthy human individuals. Profiled with immunoSEQ multiplex PCR; TCRdb holds only in-frame clones, not every one. The table lists more than 2 million clones, roughly 96% of them singletons. The sequenced sample consisted of naive CD4+ T cells sorted from blood. Every receptor here comes from a man younger than 35 in good health. The CDR3 runs from the conserved cysteine through the conserved F or W. D genes are given only for firm matches. Size is omitted from some rows. Given values are once, few, many or a class for expanded clones.

TRBJ2-7	-	TRBV5-1	-	CASSADGSSYEQYF	TGCGCCAGCAGCGCGGACGGGAGCTCCTACGAGCAGTACTTC
TRBJ2-2	-	TRBV27	-	CASSFSGTGELFF	TGTGCCAGCAGTTTCTCGGGGACCGGGGAGCTGTTTTTT
TRBJ1-4	-	TRBV28	-	CASSLRDEKLFF	TGTGCCAGCAGTTTAAGGGATGAAAAACTGTTTTTT
TRBJ2-7	TRBD2	TRBV19	-	CASKPSGLAGAYEQYF	TGTGCCAGTAAGCCGTCGGGACTAGCGGGAGCTTACGAGCAGTACTTC
TRBJ2-7	TRBD1	TRBV29-1	-	CSVNVFDRGTYEQYF	TGCAGCGTTAATGTATTTGACAGGGGAACCTACGAGCAGTACTTC
TRBJ1-6	-	TRBV6-1	once	CASSEHYNSPLHF	TGTGCCAGCAGTGAACACTATAATTCACCCCTCCACTTT
TRBJ2-7	TRBD1	TRBV10-3	-	CAISGGTGVEQYF	TGTGCCATCAGTGGAGGGACAGGGGTCGAGCAGTACTTC
TRBJ2-1	-	TRBV7-9	-	CASSPPRKGPNEQFF	TGTGCCAGCAGCCCCCCCCGTAAAGGGCCCAATGAGCAGTTCTTC
TRBJ2-1	TRBD2	TRBV4-1	-	CASSLSSGGVSDEQFF	TGCGCCAGCAGCCTTTCTAGCGGGGGGGTCTCGGATGAGCAGTTCTTC
TRBJ1-6	TRBD1	TRBV7-9	-	CASSQGQVSPLHF	TGTGCCAGCAGCCAGGGACAGGTTTCACCCCTCCACTTT
TRBJ2-1	-	TRBV5-1	-	CASSSQTGSEQFF	TGCGCCAGCAGCTCTCAGACGGGGTCGGAGCAGTTCTTC
TRBJ1-2	TRBD1	TRBV5-1	-	CASSTAGTGAGYTF	TGCGCCAGCAGCACCGCCGGGACAGGGGCTGGCTACACCTTC
TRBJ2-3	TRBD1	TRBV18	-	CASSPLGTGLTDTQYF	TGTGCCAGCTCACCCCTCGGGACAGGACTCACAGATACGCAGTATTTT
TRBJ1-1	-	TRBV2	-	CASSSTSRAEAFF	TGTGCCAGCAGCTCGACGTCCCGGGCTGAAGCTTTCTTT
TRBJ2-1	-	TRBV2	-	CASSSGTQVF	TGTGCCAGCAGCTCCGGGACTCAGGTCTTC
TRBJ2-3	-	TRBV27	-	CASSPDRENTDTQYF	TGTGCCAGCAGTCCCGACCGGGAGAACACAGATACGCAGTATTTT
TRBJ1-1	-	TRBV2	-	CASIWAGSFVSDTEAFF	TGTGCCAGCATATGGGCCGGAAGCTTCGTTAGCGACACTGAAGCTTTCTTT